Listed below are T cell receptor beta chains from one sample, sequenced in a study of T cell repertoires in cytomegalovirus infection. TCRdb re-called the reads through MiXCR, storing one row per CDR3 protein. Of some 270,000 distinct CDR3 sequences in the sample, 22% are singletons; the top ten hold roughly 19%. Their antigens are not known. Material: cultured PBMCs, obtained from culture after CMV antigen stimulation. The receptors were sampled from a human donor in good health (CMV status not recorded). Some clones in this sample may be carry-over from other donors' samples. CDR3s include the opening cysteine and the closing phenylalanine or tryptophan. A D gene is named only where the DNA matches it firmly. The size field is filled for only some rows; it gives once, few, many or a size class.

D gene: -; V gene: TRBV4-1; clone size: -; J gene: TRBJ1-3; CDR3 length: 14; CDR3 DNA: TGCGCCAGCAGCCATCTCGTCTCTGGAAACACCATATATTTT; CDR3 protein: CASSHLVSGNTIYF
D gene: -; V gene: TRBV20-1; clone size: -; J gene: TRBJ2-3; CDR3 length: 15; CDR3 DNA: TGCAGTGTCGACACGGGCCAAGGGAGAACAGATACGCAGTATTTT; CDR3 protein: CSVDTGQGRTDTQYF
D gene: -; V gene: TRBV6-6; clone size: -; J gene: TRBJ2-5; CDR3 length: 15; CDR3 DNA: TGTGCCAGCAGTTACTCGGAGGGGGCTAGGAAGACCCAGTACTTC; CDR3 protein: CASSYSEGARKTQYF
D gene: -; V gene: TRBV30; clone size: -; J gene: TRBJ2-3; CDR3 length: 13; CDR3 DNA: TGTGCCTGGAGTGTACATAGCGACTCGACGCAGTATTTT; CDR3 protein: CAWSVHSDSTQYF
D gene: TRBD2; V gene: TRBV11-2; clone size: -; J gene: TRBJ2-1; CDR3 length: 15; CDR3 DNA: TGTGCCAGCAGGCTAGCGGGGTTCTCCTACAATGAGCAGTTCTTC; CDR3 protein: CASRLAGFSYNEQFF
D gene: TRBD2; V gene: TRBV6-1; clone size: few; J gene: TRBJ2-1; CDR3 length: 15; CDR3 DNA: TGTGCCAGCAGTATACTAGCGGGAGGCCCCAATGAGCAGTTCTTC; CDR3 protein: CASSILAGGPNEQFF
D gene: TRBD1; V gene: TRBV7-6; clone size: few; J gene: TRBJ1-2; CDR3 length: 15; CDR3 DNA: TGTGCCAGCAGCTTAGGGACAGGATCTAACTATGGCTACACCTTC; CDR3 protein: CASSLGTGSNYGYTF
D gene: TRBD2; V gene: TRBV11-2; clone size: -; J gene: TRBJ2-1; CDR3 length: 15; CDR3 DNA: TGTGCCAGCAGCTCTAGCGGGAGTACGTACAATGAGCAGTTCTTC; CDR3 protein: CASSSSGSTYNEQFF
D gene: TRBD2; V gene: TRBV7-2; clone size: many; J gene: TRBJ2-1; CDR3 length: 15; CDR3 DNA: TGTGCCAGCAGCTTATCGACTAGCGGGAGAAGTGGGCAGTTCTTC; CDR3 protein: CASSLSTSGRSGQFF
D gene: TRBD2; V gene: TRBV20-1; clone size: -; J gene: TRBJ2-2; CDR3 length: 15; CDR3 DNA: TGCAGTGCTAGGGCGGGAGGTCTGAACACCGGGGAGCTGTTTTTT; CDR3 protein: CSARAGGLNTGELFF
D gene: -; V gene: TRBV7-9; clone size: few; J gene: TRBJ1-1; CDR3 length: 14; CDR3 DNA: TGTGCCAGCAGCTTAGAGTTACGCAGAACTGAAGCTTTCTTT; CDR3 protein: CASSLELRRTEAFF
D gene: -; V gene: TRBV28; clone size: -; J gene: TRBJ1-1; CDR3 length: 15; CDR3 DNA: TGTGCCAGCAGTTTCCTCTGGAGGGATGACACTGAAGCTTTCTTT; CDR3 protein: CASSFLWRDDTEAFF
D gene: TRBD1; V gene: TRBV12-3/TRBV12-4; clone size: many; J gene: TRBJ1-1; CDR3 length: 15; CDR3 DNA: TGTGCCAGCAGTTTTCGACCAGGGGGCGGCACTGAAGCTTTCTTT; CDR3 protein: CASSFRPGGGTEAFF
D gene: TRBD2; V gene: TRBV7-8; clone size: -; J gene: TRBJ2-7; CDR3 length: 18; CDR3 DNA: TGTGCCAGCAGCCGCAAAACAGGGACTAGCGGGAGTGTCGACGAGCAGTACTTC; CDR3 protein: CASSRKTGTSGSVDEQYF
D gene: -; V gene: TRBV5-4; clone size: few; J gene: TRBJ2-5; CDR3 length: 14; CDR3 DNA: TGTGCCAGCAGCTTTGGCAATTCCCAAGAGACCCAGTACTTC; CDR3 protein: CASSFGNSQETQYF
D gene: TRBD2; V gene: TRBV6-5; clone size: -; J gene: TRBJ2-7; CDR3 length: 15; CDR3 DNA: TGTGCCAGCAGTTTCAAAAGCGGGAGGCGAAACGAGCAGTACTTC; CDR3 protein: CASSFKSGRRNEQYF
D gene: TRBD2; V gene: TRBV5-8; clone size: few; J gene: TRBJ2-1; CDR3 length: 12; CDR3 DNA: TGTGCCAGCAGGCGGGACTACCTAGAGCAGTTCTTC; CDR3 protein: CASRRDYLEQFF
D gene: -; V gene: TRBV19; clone size: -; J gene: TRBJ2-4; CDR3 length: 12; CDR3 DNA: TGTGCCAGTAGTGCCTCTTTGGGCATTCAGTACTTC; CDR3 protein: CASSASLGIQYF
D gene: -; V gene: TRBV7-9; clone size: many; J gene: TRBJ1-3; CDR3 length: 16; CDR3 DNA: TGTGCCAGCAGCAACTGGGACGAGGTCTCTGGAAACACCATATATTTT; CDR3 protein: CASSNWDEVSGNTIYF
D gene: TRBD1; V gene: TRBV19; clone size: -; J gene: TRBJ1-1; CDR3 length: 16; CDR3 DNA: TGTGCCAGTACTGACAGGGTCGGTGGTATGAACACTGAAGCTTTCTTT; CDR3 protein: CASTDRVGGMNTEAFF
D gene: TRBD2; V gene: TRBV3-1; clone size: -; J gene: TRBJ2-1; CDR3 length: 18; CDR3 DNA: TGTGCCAGCAGCCAAGATACAGGTAGCGGGAGCTCCTACAATGAGCAGTTCTTC; CDR3 protein: CASSQDTGSGSSYNEQFF
D gene: -; V gene: TRBV4-1; clone size: few; J gene: TRBJ1-3; CDR3 length: 15; CDR3 DNA: TGCGCCAGCAGCCAAGCAAAACCCTCTGGAAACACCATATATTTT; CDR3 protein: CASSQAKPSGNTIYF
D gene: TRBD1; V gene: TRBV6-6; clone size: -; J gene: TRBJ2-7; CDR3 length: 15; CDR3 DNA: TGTGCCAGCAGTTACTCGGGACAGGGCCTCGGCGAGCAGTACTTC; CDR3 protein: CASSYSGQGLGEQYF
D gene: -; V gene: TRBV6-2/TRBV6-3; clone size: -; J gene: TRBJ2-1; CDR3 length: 14; CDR3 DNA: TGTGCCAGCAGTTATAGGCCGGCGTACAATGAGCAGTTCTTC; CDR3 protein: CASSYRPAYNEQFF
D gene: TRBD2; V gene: TRBV20-1; clone size: few; J gene: TRBJ2-1; CDR3 length: 16; CDR3 DNA: TGCAGTGTCAGGGCGGGCGGGGGGATTGGAAGGAATGAGCAGTTCTTC; CDR3 protein: CSVRAGGGIGRNEQFF
D gene: TRBD1; V gene: TRBV6-5; clone size: few; J gene: TRBJ1-1; CDR3 length: 16; CDR3 DNA: TGTGCCAGCAGGTCCGGGACAGGGGGCGGGAACACTGAAGCTTTCTTT; CDR3 protein: CASRSGTGGGNTEAFF
D gene: -; V gene: TRBV4-1; clone size: -; J gene: TRBJ1-2; CDR3 length: 16; CDR3 DNA: TGCGCCAGCAGCCAAGTCCTCAGGGGCCGCAGGGGTGGCTACACCTTC; CDR3 protein: CASSQVLRGRRGGYTF
D gene: TRBD1; V gene: TRBV7-8; clone size: -; J gene: TRBJ2-7; CDR3 length: 15; CDR3 DNA: TGTGCCAGCAGCTACCGGGACAGGGGGGCCTACGAGCAGTACTTC; CDR3 protein: CASSYRDRGAYEQYF
D gene: TRBD2; V gene: TRBV6-2/TRBV6-3; clone size: -; J gene: TRBJ2-7; CDR3 length: 16; CDR3 DNA: TGTGCCAGCAACCGAAGGACTAGCGGGACGGAGGACGAGCAGTACTTC; CDR3 protein: CASNRRTSGTEDEQYF
D gene: -; V gene: TRBV7-2; clone size: many; J gene: TRBJ1-1; CDR3 length: 13; CDR3 DNA: TGTGCCAGCAGCTTCGGGGAGGGTAGCGGGGCTTTCTTT; CDR3 protein: CASSFGEGSGAFF
D gene: -; V gene: TRBV6-1; clone size: few; J gene: TRBJ2-1; CDR3 length: 16; CDR3 DNA: TGTGCCAGCAGTAATATGAACCGCTATACCTACAATGAGCAGTTCTTC; CDR3 protein: CASSNMNRYTYNEQFF
D gene: -; V gene: TRBV19; clone size: many; J gene: TRBJ2-3; CDR3 length: 16; CDR3 DNA: TGTGCCAGTAGTATGGTGACCTCTAGCAACAGAGATACGCAGTATTTT; CDR3 protein: CASSMVTSSNRDTQYF
D gene: -; V gene: TRBV29-1; clone size: few; J gene: TRBJ2-3; CDR3 length: 15; CDR3 DNA: TGCAGCGTGGACGGGACGTTCGGTGTCACAGATACGCAGTATTTT; CDR3 protein: CSVDGTFGVTDTQYF
D gene: -; V gene: TRBV19; clone size: -; J gene: TRBJ1-5; CDR3 length: 14; CDR3 DNA: TGTGCCAGTAGTATAGGAGATCGATTGGGGCCCCAGCATTTT; CDR3 protein: CASSIGDRLGPQHF
D gene: -; V gene: TRBV27; clone size: many; J gene: TRBJ2-1; CDR3 length: 12; CDR3 DNA: TGTGCCAGCAGTTCAACCCTAGTAGGGCAGTTCTTC; CDR3 protein: CASSSTLVGQFF